A selection of T cell receptor beta chains follows, all from one sample in a study of blood T cells in healthy people across ages. TCRdb ran MiXCR on the 5' RACE reads and lists one entry per CDR3 protein. The table includes 580,000 or so distinct CDR3 sequences, around 48% detected once. The sample was blood. Receptors were obtained from a man older than 75 in good health. Both conserved end residues are part of each CDR3. Each record gives: clone size, V gene, CDR3 length, J gene, D gene, CDR3 protein, CDR3 DNA. A D gene is named only where the DNA matches it firmly. Where a row states a size, it is once, few, many or the class of an expanded clone; other rows omit it.

>few|TRBV6-2/TRBV6-3|14|TRBJ2-3|NA
CASRASQGADTQYF
TGTGCCAGCAGGGCTAGCCAAGGAGCAGATACACAGTATTTT
>NA|TRBV6-6|15|TRBJ2-3|TRBD2
CASSTGGGRTDTQYF
TGTGCCAGCAGTACCGGGGGGGGCCGCACAGATACGCAGTATTTT
>few|TRBV7-3|15|TRBJ2-3|NA
CASSPAPTSTDTQYF
TGTGCCAGCAGCCCGGCACCTACTAGCACAGATACGCAGTATTTT
>NA|TRBV6-1|14|TRBJ2-5|NA
CASSVRGYQETQYF
TGTGCCAGCAGTGTTAGGGGGTACCAAGAGACCCAGTACTTC
>few|TRBV9|14|TRBJ2-7|NA
CASSVAGGPYEQYF
TGTGCCAGCAGCGTAGCTGGGGGTCCCTACGAGCAGTACTTC
>NA|TRBV29-1|13|TRBJ2-4|TRBD2
CSALRGEKNIQYF
TGCAGCGCCCTACGGGGGGAGAAAAACATTCAGTACTTC
>few|TRBV5-1|14|TRBJ2-5|NA
CASSLGPADETQYF
TGCGCCAGCAGCTTGGGACCGGCGGACGAGACCCAGTACTTC
>few|TRBV6-6|15|TRBJ1-6|NA
CASRRLPFGNSPLHF
TGTGCCAGCAGACGCCTACCTTTTGGTAATTCACCCCTCCACTTT
>few|TRBV5-1|15|TRBJ2-3|NA
CASMDGGRGTDTQYF
TGCGCCAGCATGGATGGGGGACGAGGCACAGATACGCAGTATTTT
>NA|TRBV20-1|13|TRBJ1-5|NA
CSAADGSNQPQHF
TGCAGTGCTGCAGACGGTAGCAATCAGCCCCAGCATTTT
>many|TRBV5-6|14|TRBJ2-1|NA
CASSFREIYNEQFF
TGTGCCAGCAGCTTCCGGGAGATCTACAATGAGCAGTTCTTC
>once|TRBV29-1|13|TRBJ1-4|TRBD1
CSAGTGANEKLFF
TGCAGCGCCGGGACAGGGGCTAATGAAAAACTGTTTTTT
>NA|TRBV7-3|14|TRBJ2-1|NA
CASSLGDVRDEQFF
TGTGCCAGCAGCTTAGGGGATGTAAGGGATGAGCAGTTCTTC
>few|TRBV6-5|15|TRBJ2-3|NA
CASSYQGQLTDTQYF
TGTGCCAGCAGTTACCAAGGACAACTCACAGATACGCAGTATTTT
>NA|TRBV6-5|15|TRBJ1-2|NA
CASSPLDPGGKGYTF
TGTGCCAGCAGTCCCCTTGACCCTGGAGGAAAGGGCTACACCTTC
>NA|TRBV7-9|13|TRBJ2-3|TRBD2
CASSPPGGDTQYF
TGTGCCAGCAGCCCCCCGGGGGGTGATACGCAGTATTTT
>NA|TRBV7-2|14|TRBJ1-2|NA
CASSPPGGYYGYTF
TGTGCCAGCAGCCCCCCGGGGGGATACTATGGCTACACCTTC
>NA|TRBV20-1|12|TRBJ2-5|TRBD2
CSARPTSGTGYF
TGCAGTGCTAGGCCAACTAGCGGGACGGGGTACTTC
>NA|TRBV28|13|TRBJ2-3|NA
CASSLSGNYTQYF
TGTGCCAGCAGTTTATCAGGGAACTACACGCAGTATTTT
>few|TRBV20-1|13|TRBJ2-5|TRBD2
CSAGRDRAETQYF
TGCAGTGCTGGGAGGGACCGAGCAGAGACCCAGTACTTC
>NA|TRBV18|15|TRBJ1-1|NA
CASSPDQGSNTEAFF
TGTGCTAGCTCACCCGACCAAGGGTCGAACACTGAAGCTTTCTTT
>NA|TRBV27|14|TRBJ2-7|NA
CASSTAGRNYEQYF
TGTGCCAGCAGTACCGCAGGGAGGAACTACGAGCAGTACTTC
>few|TRBV15|16|TRBJ2-1|TRBD1
CATSRDGTGHLGEQFF
TGTGCCACCAGCAGAGACGGGACAGGCCATCTTGGTGAGCAGTTCTTC
>few|TRBV15|15|TRBJ2-7|NA
CATSRDRGIRGEQYF
TGTGCCACCAGCAGAGATAGGGGGATTCGAGGGGAGCAGTACTTC
>NA|TRBV2|15|TRBJ2-1|TRBD2
CASSALAGVIDEQFF
TGTGCCAGCAGTGCCTTAGCGGGAGTAATCGATGAGCAGTTCTTC
>once|TRBV30|14|TRBJ1-2|TRBD1
CALSKGQGDYGYTF
TGTGCCCTGTCTAAAGGACAGGGGGACTATGGCTACACCTTC
>NA|TRBV7-2|16|TRBJ2-6|NA
CASSLARVSGANVLTF
TGTGCCAGCAGCTTAGCTAGGGTTAGCGGGGCCAACGTCCTGACTTTC
>NA|TRBV11-2|17|TRBJ2-7|TRBD2
CASSLDRSGRVYNEQYF
TGTGCCAGCAGCTTAGATCGTAGCGGGAGGGTCTACAATGAGCAGTACTTC
>many|TRBV6-5|13|TRBJ2-7|NA
CASSADARYEQYF
TGTGCCAGCAGTGCGGATGCCCGCTACGAGCAGTACTTC
>NA|TRBV7-3|12|TRBJ2-7|NA
CASSANRAEQYF
TGTGCCAGCAGCGCCAACAGGGCCGAGCAGTACTTC
>few|TRBV5-1|15|TRBJ2-7|TRBD2
CASSDLSSGNYEQYF
TGCGCCAGCAGCGACTTATCTAGCGGGAACTACGAGCAGTACTTC
>NA|TRBV29-1|12|TRBJ2-1|NA
CSVDAKNDEQFF
TGCAGCGTTGATGCCAAGAACGATGAGCAGTTCTTC
>few|TRBV20-1|15|TRBJ2-1|TRBD2
CSATTSGSSYNEQFF
TGCAGTGCAACGACTAGCGGGAGCTCCTACAATGAGCAGTTCTTC
>few|TRBV3-1|13|TRBJ2-7|NA
CASSQARTNEQYF
TGTGCCAGCAGCCAAGCAAGGACCAACGAGCAGTACTTC
>NA|TRBV10-3|14|TRBJ2-5|NA
CAISAQGMGETQYF
TGTGCCATCAGTGCCCAGGGGATGGGGGAGACCCAGTACTTC
>NA|TRBV20-1|15|TRBJ2-1|NA
CSARPHTSSYKEQFF
TGCAGTGCTAGGCCCCACACGAGCTCCTACAAGGAGCAGTTCTTC
>few|TRBV14|14|TRBJ2-1|NA
CASSPVQAYNEQFF
TGTGCCAGCAGCCCGGTGCAGGCCTACAATGAGCAGTTCTTC
>few|TRBV5-1|15|TRBJ2-7|TRBD1
CASSTGQGPSYEQYF
TGCGCCAGCAGCACGGGACAGGGCCCCTCCTACGAGCAGTACTTC
>NA|TRBV3-1|17|TRBJ2-1|TRBD2
CASSQDQGLAGANEQFF
TGTGCCAGCAGCCAAGACCAGGGACTAGCGGGAGCTAATGAGCAGTTCTTC
>NA|TRBV15|16|TRBJ2-3|TRBD2
CATSLAGGPDTDTQYF
TGTGCCACCAGCCTAGCGGGGGGCCCGGACACAGATACGCAGTATTTT
>NA|TRBV20-1|15|TRBJ2-7|NA
CSARALVGSSYEQYF
TGCAGTGCTAGAGCCCTAGTCGGTAGCTCCTACGAGCAGTACTTC
>NA|TRBV7-9|15|TRBJ1-2|TRBD1
CASSQIGQGSRGYTF
TGTGCCAGCAGCCAGATCGGACAGGGATCGAGAGGCTACACCTTC